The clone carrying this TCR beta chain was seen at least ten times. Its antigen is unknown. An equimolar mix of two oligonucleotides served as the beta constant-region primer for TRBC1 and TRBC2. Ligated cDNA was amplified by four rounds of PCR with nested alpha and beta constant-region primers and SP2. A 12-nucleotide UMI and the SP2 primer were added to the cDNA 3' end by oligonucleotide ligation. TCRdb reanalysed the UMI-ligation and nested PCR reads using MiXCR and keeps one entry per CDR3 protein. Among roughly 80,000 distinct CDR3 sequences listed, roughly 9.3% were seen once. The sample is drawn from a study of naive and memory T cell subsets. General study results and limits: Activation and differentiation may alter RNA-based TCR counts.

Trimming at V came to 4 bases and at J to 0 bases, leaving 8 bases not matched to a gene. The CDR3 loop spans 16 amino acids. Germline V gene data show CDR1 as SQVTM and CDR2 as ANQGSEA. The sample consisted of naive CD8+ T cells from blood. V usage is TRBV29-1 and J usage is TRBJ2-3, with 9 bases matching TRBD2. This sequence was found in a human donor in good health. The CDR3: CSVVMWLAGSTDTQYF. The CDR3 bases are TGCAGCGTTGTTATGTGGCTAGCGGGAAGCACAGATACGCAGTATTTT.